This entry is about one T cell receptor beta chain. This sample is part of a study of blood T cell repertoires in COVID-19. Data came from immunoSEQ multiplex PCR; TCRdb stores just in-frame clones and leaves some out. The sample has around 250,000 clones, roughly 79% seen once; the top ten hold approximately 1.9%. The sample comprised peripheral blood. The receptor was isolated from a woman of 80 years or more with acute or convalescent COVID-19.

The CDR3 loop reads CASSKGQGTQKLFF. The CDR3 nucleotides read TGTGCCAGCAGCAAGGGACAGGGGACGCAAAAACTGTTTTTT. V gene TRBV11-2 combines with J gene TRBJ1-4; 10 bases are shared with TRBD1. The CDR3 spans 14 residues. The germline gives CDR1 SGHAT, CDR2 FQNNGV. J lost 9 bases, V lost 5 bases, and 6 bases had no gene match.